This T cell receptor beta chain was recorded in a study of T cell responses to AZD1222 COVID-19 vaccine. General study findings and limits: Baseline seropositivity characterized only a handful of AZD1222 recipients. Spike-specific TCR breadth and depth rose after two AZD1222 doses. Donor demographics were predominantly white British with a female majority; clonal diversity may be underestimated.

From germline, CDR1 is DFQATT and CDR2 SNEGSKA (reference sequence). This CDR3 has 11 amino acids. With 6 bases removed from V and 8 bases from J, the gap between germline ends came to 13 bases. A remark on this clone: The antigen remains unidentified.

Using immunoSEQ multiplex PCR, the repertoire was profiled, and TCRdb retains in-frame clones only, with some absent. The data contain 73,000 or so clones, around 81% of them singletons. The gene calls are TRBV20-1 and TRBJ1-1; no definite D call. This TCR was recovered from an adult who received the AZD1222 COVID-19 vaccine. This specimen was peripheral blood, taken 28 days after the second AZD1222 dose. CDR3 region: CSAEGQNEAFF. For the CDR3, the DNA is TGCAGTGCCGAAGGGCAGAACGAAGCTTTCTTT.